This TCR beta chain was retrieved from a study of cytomegalovirus exposure and HLA in healthy donors. As for the study in general: Around 200 million T cells yielded approximately 100 million unique TCR beta sequences, as an earlier analysis found. Study findings and constraints: Common viral pathogens seemed to be connected with several of the most significant clusters, according to a later analysis. Rare TCR sequences dominated, though some public TCRs recurred in many donors. Data from an earlier analysis indicated that most TCR beta V segments were productive either about 90% or about 30% of the time.

From germline, CDR1 is SQVTM and CDR2 ANQGSEA. V gave up 5 bases and J gave up 6 bases; unmatched junction bases: 2. This CDR3 has 12 amino acids. About this clone: Its target is not known.

This PCR relied on a set of 60 Vbeta primers and 13 Jbeta primers. The table came from immunoSEQ multiplex PCR; TCRdb's copy has only in-frame clones and leaves some out. The sample consists of some 150,000 clones, around 10% of them appearing once. The chain links TRBV29-1 to TRBJ1-4; 8 nucleotides align to TRBD1. The clonotype was recovered from a woman between 40 and 50 years old in good health and CMV-seropositive. The sequencing sample was made of PBMCs. CDR3 DNA: TGCAGCGTTTCGACAGGGGATGAAAAACTGTTTTTT. Protein sequence: CSVSTGDEKLFF.